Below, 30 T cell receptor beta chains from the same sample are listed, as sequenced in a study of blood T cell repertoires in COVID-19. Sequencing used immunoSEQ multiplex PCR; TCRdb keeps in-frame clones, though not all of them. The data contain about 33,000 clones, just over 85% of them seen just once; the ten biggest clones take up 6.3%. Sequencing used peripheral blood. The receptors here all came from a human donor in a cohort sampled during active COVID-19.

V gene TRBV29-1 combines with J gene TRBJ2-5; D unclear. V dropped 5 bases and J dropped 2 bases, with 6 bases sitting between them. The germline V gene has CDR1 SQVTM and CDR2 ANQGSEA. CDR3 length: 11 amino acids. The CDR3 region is CSVQTQETQYF. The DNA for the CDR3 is TGCAGCGTTCAGACTCAAGAGACCCAGTACTTC.

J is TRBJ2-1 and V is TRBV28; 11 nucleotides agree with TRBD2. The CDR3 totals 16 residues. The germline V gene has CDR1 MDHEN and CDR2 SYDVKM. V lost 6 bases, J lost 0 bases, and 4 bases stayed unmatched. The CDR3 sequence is CASSPTSGSSYNEQFF. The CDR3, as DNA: TGTGCCAGCAGCCCTACTAGCGGGAGCTCCTACAATGAGCAGTTCTTC.

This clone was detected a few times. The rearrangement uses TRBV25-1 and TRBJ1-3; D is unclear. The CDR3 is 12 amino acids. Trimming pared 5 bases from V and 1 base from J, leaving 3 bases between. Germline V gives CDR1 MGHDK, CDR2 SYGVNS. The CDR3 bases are TGTGCCAGCAGTCCTTCTGGAAACACCATATATTTT. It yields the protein CASSPSGNTIYF.

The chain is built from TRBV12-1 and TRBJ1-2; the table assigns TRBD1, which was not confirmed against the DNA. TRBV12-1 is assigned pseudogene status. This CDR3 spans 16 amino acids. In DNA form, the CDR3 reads TGTGCCAGCAGCTCCTCCCCCAGGGCTAAGAACTATGGCTACACCTTC. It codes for CASSSSPRAKNYGYTF.

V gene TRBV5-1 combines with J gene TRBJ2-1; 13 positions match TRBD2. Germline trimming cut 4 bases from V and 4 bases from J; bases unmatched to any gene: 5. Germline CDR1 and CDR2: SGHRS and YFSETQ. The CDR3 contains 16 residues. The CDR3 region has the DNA TGCGCCAGCAGCCCCTCGACTAGCGGGGGGTACAATGAGCAGTTCTTC. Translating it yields CASSPSTSGGYNEQFF.

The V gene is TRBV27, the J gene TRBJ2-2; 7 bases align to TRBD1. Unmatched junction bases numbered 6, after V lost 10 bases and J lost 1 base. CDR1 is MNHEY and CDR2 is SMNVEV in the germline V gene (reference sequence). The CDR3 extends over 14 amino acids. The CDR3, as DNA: TGTGCCACCCGACAGGGTAGGAACACCGGGGAGCTGTTTTTT. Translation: CATRQGRNTGELFF.

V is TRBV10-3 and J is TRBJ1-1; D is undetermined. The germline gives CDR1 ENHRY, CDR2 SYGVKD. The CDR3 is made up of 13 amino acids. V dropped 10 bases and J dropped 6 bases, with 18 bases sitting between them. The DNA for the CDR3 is TGTGCCACCCTCAAGGTCCGGGAGGCTGAAGCTTTCTTT. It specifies CATLKVREAEAFF.

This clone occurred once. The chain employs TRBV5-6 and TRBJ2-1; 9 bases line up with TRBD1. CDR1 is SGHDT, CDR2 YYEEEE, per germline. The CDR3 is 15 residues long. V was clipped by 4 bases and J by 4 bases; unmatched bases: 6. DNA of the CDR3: TGTGCCAGCAGCGCTCCGGACAGGGGTTACAATGAGCAGTTCTTC. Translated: CASSAPDRGYNEQFF.

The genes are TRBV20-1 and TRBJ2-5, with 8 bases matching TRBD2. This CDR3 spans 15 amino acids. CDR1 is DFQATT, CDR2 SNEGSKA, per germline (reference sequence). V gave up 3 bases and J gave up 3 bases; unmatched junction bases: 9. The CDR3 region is CSASVREGTKETQYF. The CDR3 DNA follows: TGCAGTGCTAGTGTTCGGGAGGGGACCAAAGAGACCCAGTACTTC.

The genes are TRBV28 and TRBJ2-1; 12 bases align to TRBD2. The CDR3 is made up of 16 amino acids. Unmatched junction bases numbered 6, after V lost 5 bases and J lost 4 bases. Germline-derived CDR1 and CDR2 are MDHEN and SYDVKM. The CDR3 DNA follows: TGTGCCAGCAGTCCCCCCCTAGCGGGAGGGTACAATGAGCAGTTCTTC. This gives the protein CASSPPLAGGYNEQFF.

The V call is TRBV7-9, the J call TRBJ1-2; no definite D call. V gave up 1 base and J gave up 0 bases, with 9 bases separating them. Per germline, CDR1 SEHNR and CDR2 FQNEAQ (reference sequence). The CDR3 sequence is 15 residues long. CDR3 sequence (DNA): TGTGCCAGCAGCTTAGTGTTTGTCGCTAACTATGGCTACACCTTC. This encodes CASSLVFVANYGYTF.

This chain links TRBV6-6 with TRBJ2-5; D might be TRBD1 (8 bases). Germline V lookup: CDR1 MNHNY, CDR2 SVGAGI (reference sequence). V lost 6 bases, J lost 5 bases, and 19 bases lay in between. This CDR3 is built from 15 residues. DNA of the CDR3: TGTGCCAGCAGACAACCCTCACAGGGGGGGGAGACCCAGTACTTC. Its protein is CASRQPSQGGETQYF.

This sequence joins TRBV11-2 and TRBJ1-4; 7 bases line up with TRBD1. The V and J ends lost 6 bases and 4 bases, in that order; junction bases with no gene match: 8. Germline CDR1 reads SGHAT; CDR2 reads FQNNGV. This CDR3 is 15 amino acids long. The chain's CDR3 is CASRTGQAGNEKLFF. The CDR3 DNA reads TGTGCCAGCAGAACCGGACAGGCGGGTAATGAAAAACTGTTTTTT.

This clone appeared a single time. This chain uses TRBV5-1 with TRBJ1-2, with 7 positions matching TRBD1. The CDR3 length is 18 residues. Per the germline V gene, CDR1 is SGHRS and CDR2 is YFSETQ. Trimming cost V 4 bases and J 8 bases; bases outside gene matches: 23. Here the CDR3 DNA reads TGCGCCAGCAGCCCGACAACAGGGGTACTAGCGGGTTTGCGGGGCTACACCTTC. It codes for CASSPTTGVLAGLRGYTF.

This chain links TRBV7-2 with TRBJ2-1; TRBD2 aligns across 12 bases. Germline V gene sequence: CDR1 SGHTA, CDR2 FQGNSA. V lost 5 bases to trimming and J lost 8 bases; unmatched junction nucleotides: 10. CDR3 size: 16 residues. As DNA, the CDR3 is TGTGCCAGCAGCACCGACCTAGCGGGAGGGGTAGATGAGCAGTTCTTC. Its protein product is CASSTDLAGGVDEQFF.

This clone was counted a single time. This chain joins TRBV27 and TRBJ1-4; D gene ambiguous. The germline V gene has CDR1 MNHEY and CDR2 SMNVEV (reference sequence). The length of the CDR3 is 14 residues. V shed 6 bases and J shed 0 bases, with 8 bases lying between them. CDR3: CASSRMATNEKLFF. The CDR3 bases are TGTGCCAGCAGCAGGATGGCAACTAATGAAAAACTGTTTTTT.

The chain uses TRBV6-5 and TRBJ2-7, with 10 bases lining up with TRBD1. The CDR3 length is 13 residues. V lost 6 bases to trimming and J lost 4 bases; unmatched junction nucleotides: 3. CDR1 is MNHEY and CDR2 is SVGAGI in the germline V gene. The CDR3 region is CASRDRGPYEQYF. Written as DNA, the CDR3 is TGTGCCAGCAGAGACAGGGGGCCATACGAGCAGTACTTC.

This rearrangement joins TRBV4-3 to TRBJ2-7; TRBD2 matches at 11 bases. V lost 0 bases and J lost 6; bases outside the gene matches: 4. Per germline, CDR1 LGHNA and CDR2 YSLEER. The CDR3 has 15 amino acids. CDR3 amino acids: CASSQDGGTSGEQYF. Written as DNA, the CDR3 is TGCGCCAGCAGCCAAGATGGGGGGACTAGCGGCGAGCAGTACTTC.

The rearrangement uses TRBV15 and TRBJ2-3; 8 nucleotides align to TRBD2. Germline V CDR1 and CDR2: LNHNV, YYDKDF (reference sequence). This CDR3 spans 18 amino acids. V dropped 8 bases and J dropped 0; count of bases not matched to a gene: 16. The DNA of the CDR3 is TGTGCCACCTCGGGGCGGGAGGTCTCCAGTTCTAGCACAGATACGCAGTATTTT. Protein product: CATSGREVSSSSTDTQYF.

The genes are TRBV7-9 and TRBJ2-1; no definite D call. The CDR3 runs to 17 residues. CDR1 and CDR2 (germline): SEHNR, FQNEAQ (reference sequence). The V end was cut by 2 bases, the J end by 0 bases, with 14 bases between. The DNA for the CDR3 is TGTGCCAGCAGCTTAAACACCTTACCTGGCTCCTACAATGAGCAGTTCTTC. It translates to CASSLNTLPGSYNEQFF.

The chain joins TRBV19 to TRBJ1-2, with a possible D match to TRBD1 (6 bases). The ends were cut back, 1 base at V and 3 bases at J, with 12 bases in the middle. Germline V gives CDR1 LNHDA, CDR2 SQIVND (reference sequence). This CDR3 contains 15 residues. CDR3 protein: CASSIGTALDYGYTF. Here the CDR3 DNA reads TGTGCCAGTAGTATAGGGACAGCTCTAGACTATGGCTACACCTTC.

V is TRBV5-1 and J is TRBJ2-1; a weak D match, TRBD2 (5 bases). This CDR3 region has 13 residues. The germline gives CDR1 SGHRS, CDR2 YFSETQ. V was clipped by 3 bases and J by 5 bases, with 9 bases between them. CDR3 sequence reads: CASSWTGDNEQFF. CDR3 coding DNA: TGCGCCAGCAGCTGGACTGGGGACAATGAGCAGTTCTTC.

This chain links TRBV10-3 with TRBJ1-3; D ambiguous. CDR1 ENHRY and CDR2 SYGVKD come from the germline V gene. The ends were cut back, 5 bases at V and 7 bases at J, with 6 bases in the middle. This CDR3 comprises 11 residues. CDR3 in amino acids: CAISSTNTIYF. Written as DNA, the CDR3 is TGTGCCATCAGTAGCACGAACACCATATATTTT.

The DNA for the CDR3 is TGTGCCAGCAGTTCCAGCGGAGGGGTGACGATGGATACGCAGTATTTT. Its protein is CASSSSGGVTMDTQYF. The chain links TRBV6-6 to TRBJ2-3, with a possible D match to TRBD2 (6 bases). Germline assignment: CDR1 MNHNY and CDR2 SVGAGI (reference sequence). V lost 4 bases to trimming and J lost 6 bases, with 20 bases between them. The CDR3 has 16 residues.

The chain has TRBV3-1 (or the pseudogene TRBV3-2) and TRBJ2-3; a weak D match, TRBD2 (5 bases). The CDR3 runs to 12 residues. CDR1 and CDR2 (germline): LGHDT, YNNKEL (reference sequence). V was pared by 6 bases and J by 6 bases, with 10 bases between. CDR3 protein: CASSQREDTQYF. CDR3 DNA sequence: TGTGCCAGCAGTCAGAGGGAGGATACGCAGTATTTT.

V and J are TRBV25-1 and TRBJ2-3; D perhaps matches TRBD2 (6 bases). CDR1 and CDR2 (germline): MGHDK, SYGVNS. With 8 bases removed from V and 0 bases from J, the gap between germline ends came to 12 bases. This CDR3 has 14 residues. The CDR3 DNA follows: TGTGCCAGCGAACCGGGACTCAGCACAGATACGCAGTATTTT. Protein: CASEPGLSTDTQYF.

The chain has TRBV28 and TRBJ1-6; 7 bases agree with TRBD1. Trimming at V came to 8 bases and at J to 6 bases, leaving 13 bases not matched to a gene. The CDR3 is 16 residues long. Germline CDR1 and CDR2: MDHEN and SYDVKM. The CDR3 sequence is CASRYMKTGRNSPLHF. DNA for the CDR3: TGTGCCAGCCGATACATGAAGACAGGGCGTAATTCACCCCTCCACTTT.

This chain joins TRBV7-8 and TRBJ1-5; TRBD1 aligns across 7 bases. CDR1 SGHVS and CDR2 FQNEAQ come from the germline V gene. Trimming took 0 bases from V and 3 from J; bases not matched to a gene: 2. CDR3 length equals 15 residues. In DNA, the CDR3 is TGTGCCAGCAGCTTAGCCGGGACAGACAATCAGCCCCAGCATTTT. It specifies CASSLAGTDNQPQHF.

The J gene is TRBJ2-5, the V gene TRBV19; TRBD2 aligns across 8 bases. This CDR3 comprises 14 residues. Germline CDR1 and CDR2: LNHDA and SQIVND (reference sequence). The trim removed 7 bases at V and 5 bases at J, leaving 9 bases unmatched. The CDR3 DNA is TGTGCCAGTAAGAGCGGGGGTGTTGGCGAGACCCAGTACTTC. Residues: CASKSGGVGETQYF. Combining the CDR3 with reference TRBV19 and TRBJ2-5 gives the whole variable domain DGGITQSPKYLFRKEGQNVTLSCEQNLNHDAMYWYRQDPGQGLRLIYYSQIVNDFQKGDIAEGYSVSREKKESFPLTVTSAQKNPTAFYLCASKSGGVGETQYFGPGTRLLVL.

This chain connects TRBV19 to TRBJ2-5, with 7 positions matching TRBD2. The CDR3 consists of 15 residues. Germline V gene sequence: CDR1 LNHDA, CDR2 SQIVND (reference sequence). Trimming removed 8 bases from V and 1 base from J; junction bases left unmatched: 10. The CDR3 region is CASRRKRDPQETQYF. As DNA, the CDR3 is TGTGCCAGTCGAAGGAAGCGGGACCCCCAAGAGACCCAGTACTTC.